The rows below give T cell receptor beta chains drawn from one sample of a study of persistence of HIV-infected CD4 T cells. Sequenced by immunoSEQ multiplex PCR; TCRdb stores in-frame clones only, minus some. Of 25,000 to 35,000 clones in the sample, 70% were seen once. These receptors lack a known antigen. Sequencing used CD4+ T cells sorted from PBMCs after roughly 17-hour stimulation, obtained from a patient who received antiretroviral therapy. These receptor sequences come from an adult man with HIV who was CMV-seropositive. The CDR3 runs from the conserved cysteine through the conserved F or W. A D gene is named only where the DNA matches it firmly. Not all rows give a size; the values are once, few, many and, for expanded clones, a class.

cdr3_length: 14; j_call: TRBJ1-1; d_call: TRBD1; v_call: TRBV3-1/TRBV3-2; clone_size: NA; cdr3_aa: CASSNIQGDTEAFF; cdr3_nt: TGTGCCAGCAGCAACATTCAGGGGGACACTGAAGCTTTCTTT
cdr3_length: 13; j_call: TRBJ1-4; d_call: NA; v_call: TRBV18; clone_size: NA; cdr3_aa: CASSPLRAEKLFF; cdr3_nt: TGTGCCAGCTCACCCCTTCGGGCAGAAAAACTGTTTTTT
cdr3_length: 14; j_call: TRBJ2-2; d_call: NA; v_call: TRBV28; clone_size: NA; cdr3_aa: CASLLQAGTGELFF; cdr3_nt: TGTGCCAGCCTTCTACAGGCGGGCACCGGGGAGCTGTTTTTT
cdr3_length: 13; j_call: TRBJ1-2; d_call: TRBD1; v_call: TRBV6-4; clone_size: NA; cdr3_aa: CASSDSTGFGYTF; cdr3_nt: TGTGCCAGCAGTGACTCGACAGGGTTTGGCTACACCTTC
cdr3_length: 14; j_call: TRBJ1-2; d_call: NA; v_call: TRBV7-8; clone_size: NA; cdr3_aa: CASSLDRADYGYTF; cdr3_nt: TGTGCCAGCAGCTTAGACAGGGCTGACTATGGCTACACCTTC
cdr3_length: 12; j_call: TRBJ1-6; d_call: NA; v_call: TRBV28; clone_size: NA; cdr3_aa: CASSLRRDAPHF; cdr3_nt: TGTGCCAGCAGTCTCCGACGGGACGCTCCCCACTTT
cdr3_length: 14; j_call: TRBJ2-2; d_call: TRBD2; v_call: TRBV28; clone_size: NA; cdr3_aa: CASLSGGRTGELFF; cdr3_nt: TGTGCCAGCCTAAGCGGGGGGAGGACCGGGGAGCTGTTTTTT
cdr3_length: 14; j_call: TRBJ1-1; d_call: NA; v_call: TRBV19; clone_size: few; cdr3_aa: CASSLTSYNTEAFF; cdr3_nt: TGTGCCAGTAGTCTAACTTCATATAACACTGAAGCTTTCTTT
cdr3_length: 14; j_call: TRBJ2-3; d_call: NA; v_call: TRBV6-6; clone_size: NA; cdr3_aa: CASRRPTAADTQYF; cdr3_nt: TGTGCCAGCCGTCGCCCGACGGCGGCAGATACGCAGTATTTT
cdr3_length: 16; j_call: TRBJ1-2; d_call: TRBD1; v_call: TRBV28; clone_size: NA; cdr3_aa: CASSPSGTGGEEGYTF; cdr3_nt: TGTGCCAGCAGTCCCTCCGGGACAGGGGGCGAGGAAGGCTACACCTTC
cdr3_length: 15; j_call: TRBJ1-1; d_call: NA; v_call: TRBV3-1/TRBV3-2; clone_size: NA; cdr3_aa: CASRTRTDGNTEAFF; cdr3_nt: TGTGCCAGCAGAACTCGGACAGACGGAAACACTGAAGCTTTCTTT
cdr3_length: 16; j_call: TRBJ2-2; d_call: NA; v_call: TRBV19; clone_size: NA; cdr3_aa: CASSIVQGFWTGELFF; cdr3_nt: TGTGCCAGTAGTATAGTTCAGGGATTCTGGACCGGGGAGCTGTTTTTT
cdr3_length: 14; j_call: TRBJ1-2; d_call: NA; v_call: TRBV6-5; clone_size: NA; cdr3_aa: CASRPGPGIYGYTF; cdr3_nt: TGTGCCAGCAGGCCGGGTCCGGGGATCTATGGCTACACCTTC
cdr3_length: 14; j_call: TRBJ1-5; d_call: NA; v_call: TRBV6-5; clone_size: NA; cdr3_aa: CASSDTGKGQPQHF; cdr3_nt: TGTGCCAGCAGCGATACAGGGAAAGGGCAGCCCCAGCATTTT
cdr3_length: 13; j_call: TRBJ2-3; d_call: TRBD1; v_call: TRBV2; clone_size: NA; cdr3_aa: CASPADRADTQYF; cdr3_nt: TGTGCCAGCCCGGCCGACAGGGCAGATACGCAGTATTTT
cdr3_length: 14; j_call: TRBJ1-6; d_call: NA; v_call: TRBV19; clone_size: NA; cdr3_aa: CASSLQGNSSPLHF; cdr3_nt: TGTGCCAGTAGCTTACAGGGTAACAGTTCACCCCTCCACTTT
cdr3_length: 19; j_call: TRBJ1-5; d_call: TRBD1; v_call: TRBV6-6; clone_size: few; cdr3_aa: CASSPAPQQGSKGNQPQHF; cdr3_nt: TGTGCCAGCAGTCCCGCACCACAACAGGGGAGTAAGGGCAATCAGCCCCAGCATTTT
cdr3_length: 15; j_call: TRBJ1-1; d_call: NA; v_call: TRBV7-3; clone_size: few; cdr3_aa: CASSLRGAPNTEAFF; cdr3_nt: TGTGCCAGCAGCTTAAGGGGGGCACCGAACACTGAAGCTTTCTTT
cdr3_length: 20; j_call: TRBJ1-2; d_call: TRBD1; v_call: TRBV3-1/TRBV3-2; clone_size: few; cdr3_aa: CASSQEVTPRGGDSNYGYTF; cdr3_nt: TGTGCCAGCAGCCAAGAAGTCACGCCCCGAGGGGGGGACAGTAATTATGGCTACACCTTC
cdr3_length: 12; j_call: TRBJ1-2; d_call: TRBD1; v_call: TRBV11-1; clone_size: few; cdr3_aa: CASSSAPPGGTF; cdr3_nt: TGTGCCAGCAGCTCAGCCCCGCCAGGGGGCACCTTC
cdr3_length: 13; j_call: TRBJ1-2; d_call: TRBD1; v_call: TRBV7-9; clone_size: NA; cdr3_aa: CASSLPTGGGYTF; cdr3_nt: TGTGCCAGCAGCTTACCGACAGGGGGGGGCTACACCTTC
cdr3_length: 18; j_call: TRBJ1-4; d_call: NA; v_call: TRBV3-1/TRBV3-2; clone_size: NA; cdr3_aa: CASSPSRGGVGMGEKLFF; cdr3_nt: TGTGCCAGCAGCCCTAGTCGGGGCGGGGTTGGGATGGGCGAAAAACTGTTTTTT
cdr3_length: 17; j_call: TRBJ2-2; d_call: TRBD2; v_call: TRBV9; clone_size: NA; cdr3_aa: CASSFSGGGRNTGELFF; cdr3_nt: TGTGCCAGCAGCTTTAGCGGGGGGGGACGGAACACCGGGGAGCTGTTTTTT
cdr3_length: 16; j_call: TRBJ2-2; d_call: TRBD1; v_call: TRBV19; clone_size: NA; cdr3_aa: CASKGIVGQSTGELFF; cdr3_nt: TGTGCCAGTAAGGGGATTGTGGGACAGAGCACCGGGGAGCTGTTTTTT
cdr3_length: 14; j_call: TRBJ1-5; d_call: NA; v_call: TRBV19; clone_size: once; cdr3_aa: CASRGGRFDQPQHF; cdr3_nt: TGTGCCAGTAGGGGGGGACGCTTCGATCAGCCCCAGCATTTT
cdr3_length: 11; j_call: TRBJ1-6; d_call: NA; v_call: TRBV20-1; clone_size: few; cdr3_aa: CSANTLGALHF; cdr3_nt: TGCAGTGCTAACACTCTGGGAGCCCTCCACTTT
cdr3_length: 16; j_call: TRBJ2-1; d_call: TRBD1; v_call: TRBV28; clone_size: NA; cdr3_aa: CASSATTGTGMHEQFF; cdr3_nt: TGTGCCAGCAGCGCTACGACCGGGACAGGGATGCATGAGCAGTTCTTC
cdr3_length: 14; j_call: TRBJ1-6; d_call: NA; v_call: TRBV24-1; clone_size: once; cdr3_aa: CATSAANHNSPLHF; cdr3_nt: TGTGCCACCAGTGCGGCCAACCATAATTCACCCCTCCACTTT
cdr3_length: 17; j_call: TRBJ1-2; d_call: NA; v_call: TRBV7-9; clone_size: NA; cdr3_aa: CASSLVPDTGTRYGYTF; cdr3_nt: TGTGCCAGCAGCTTAGTCCCCGACACCGGGACTCGGTATGGCTACACCTTC
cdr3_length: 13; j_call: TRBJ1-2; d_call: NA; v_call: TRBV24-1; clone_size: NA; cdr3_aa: CATSGLGDDGYTF; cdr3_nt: TGTGCCACCAGCGGCCTAGGAGACGACGGCTACACCTTC
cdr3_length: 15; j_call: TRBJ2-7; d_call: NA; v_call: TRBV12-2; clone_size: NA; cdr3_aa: CASRLEGIRAYEQYF; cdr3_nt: TGTGCAAGTCGCTTAGAGGGCATCAGGGCCTACGAGCAGTACTTC
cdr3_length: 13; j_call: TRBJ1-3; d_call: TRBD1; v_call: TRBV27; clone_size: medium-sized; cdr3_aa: CASSRQGEDTIYF; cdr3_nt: TGTGCCAGCAGTCGACAGGGGGAAGACACCATATATTTT
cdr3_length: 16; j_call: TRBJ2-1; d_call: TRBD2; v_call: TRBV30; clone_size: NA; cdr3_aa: CAWSLFSGGARNEQFF; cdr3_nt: TGTGCCTGGAGTCTATTTAGCGGGGGGGCACGCAATGAGCAGTTCTTC
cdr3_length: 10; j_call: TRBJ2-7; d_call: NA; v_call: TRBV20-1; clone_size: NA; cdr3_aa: CSASDYEQYF; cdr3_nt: TGCAGTGCTTCTGATTACGAGCAGTACTTC
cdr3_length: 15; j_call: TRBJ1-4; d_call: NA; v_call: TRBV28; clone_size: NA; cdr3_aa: CASSLGLQGDEKLFF; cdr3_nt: TGTGCCAGCAGTTTGGGGCTTCAGGGTGACGAAAAACTGTTTTTT
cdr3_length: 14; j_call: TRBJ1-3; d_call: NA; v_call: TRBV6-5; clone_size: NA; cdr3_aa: CASSSQGGRNTIYF; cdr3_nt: TGTGCCAGCAGCTCCCAAGGGGGGAGAAACACCATATATTTT
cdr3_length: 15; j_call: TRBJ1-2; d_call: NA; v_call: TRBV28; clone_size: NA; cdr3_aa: CASSRTGIGNYGYTF; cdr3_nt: TGTGCCAGCAGTCGAACAGGGATCGGGAACTATGGCTACACCTTC
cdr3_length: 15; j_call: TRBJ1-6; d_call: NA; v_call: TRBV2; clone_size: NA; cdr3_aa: CASSEGVGYNSPLHF; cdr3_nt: TGTGCCAGCAGTGAAGGGGTAGGGTATAATTCACCCCTCCACTTT
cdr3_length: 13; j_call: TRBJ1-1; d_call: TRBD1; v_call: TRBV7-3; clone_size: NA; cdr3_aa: CASSLGQGTEAFF; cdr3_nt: TGTGCCAGCAGCCTTGGACAGGGCACTGAAGCTTTCTTT
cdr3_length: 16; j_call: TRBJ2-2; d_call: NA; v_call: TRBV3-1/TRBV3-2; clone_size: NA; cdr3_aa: CASSLDLQWNTGELFF; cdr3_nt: TGTGCCAGCTCCCTAGACCTTCAATGGAACACCGGGGAGCTGTTTTTT
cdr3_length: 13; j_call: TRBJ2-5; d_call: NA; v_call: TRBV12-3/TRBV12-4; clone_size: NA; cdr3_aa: CASSLGALETQYF; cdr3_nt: TGTGCCAGCAGCCTTGGGGCGTTGGAGACCCAGTACTTC
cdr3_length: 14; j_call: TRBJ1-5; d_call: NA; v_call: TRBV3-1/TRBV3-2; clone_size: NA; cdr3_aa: CASSQDPRDQPQHF; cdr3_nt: TGTGCCAGCAGCCAAGATCCAAGGGACCAGCCCCAGCATTTT
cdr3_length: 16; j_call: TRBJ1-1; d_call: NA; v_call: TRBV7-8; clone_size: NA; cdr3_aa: CASSLGWFGGSTEAFF; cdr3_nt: TGTGCCAGCAGCTTAGGATGGTTCGGGGGGTCCACTGAAGCTTTCTTT
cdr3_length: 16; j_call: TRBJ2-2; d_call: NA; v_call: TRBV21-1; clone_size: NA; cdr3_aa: CASSKERGPNTGELFF; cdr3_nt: TGTGCCAGCAGCAAAGAGAGGGGGCCGAACACCGGGGAGCTGTTTTTT
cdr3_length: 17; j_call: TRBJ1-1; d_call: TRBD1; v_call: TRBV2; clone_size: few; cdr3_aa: CASSPVRQGAQYTEAFF; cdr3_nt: TGTGCCAGCAGTCCTGTGAGACAGGGGGCGCAGTATACTGAAGCTTTCTTT
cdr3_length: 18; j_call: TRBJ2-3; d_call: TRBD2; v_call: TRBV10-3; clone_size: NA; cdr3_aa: CAISDPRLAGGKTDTQYF; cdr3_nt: TGTGCCATCAGTGACCCACGACTAGCGGGGGGGAAGACAGATACGCAGTATTTT